The next 18 T cell receptor beta chains were all read from a single sample in a study of T cell repertoires in cytomegalovirus infection. In TCRdb, the reads were re-called with MiXCR into one record per CDR3 protein. The sample lists roughly 240,000 distinct CDR3 sequences; around 6.4% were seen once. The sequencing sample was made of PBMCs. These receptors came from a human donor in good health (CMV status not recorded). Some clones in this sample may be carry-over from other donors' samples.

Ten or more counts support this clonotype. J is TRBJ2-3 and V is TRBV7-6; D is possibly TRBD2 (5 bases). Trimming took 4 bases from V and 8 from J, leaving 10 bases between them. CDR1 is SGHVS and CDR2 is FNYEAQ in the germline V gene. The CDR3 totals 12 residues. This chain's CDR3 is CASSSEGRTQYF. As DNA, the CDR3 is TGTGCCAGCAGCTCAGAGGGTCGTACGCAGTATTTT.

The sample holds many counts of this clonotype. The rearrangement joins TRBV5-5 to TRBJ2-3; the D call may be TRBD1 or TRBD2 (5 bases each). V lost 4 bases and J 5 bases, leaving 20 bases between the germline ends. CDR3 length: 16 amino acids. Germline CDR1 SGHKS, CDR2 YYEKEE (reference sequence). The CDR3 here is CASSLGDARAIDTQYF. The DNA for the CDR3 is TGTGCCAGCAGCCTGGGGGACGCCAGGGCGATAGATACGCAGTATTTT.

This clonotype was observed at least ten times. The rearrangement uses TRBV20-1 and TRBJ2-7; D is undetermined. The CDR3 consists of 15 residues. Germline loops: CDR1 DFQATT, CDR2 SNEGSKA (reference sequence). V was clipped by 0 bases and J by 0 bases, with 12 bases between them. CDR3 region: CSARDRVIPSYEQYF. The CDR3 DNA reads TGCAGTGCTAGAGATCGGGTTATCCCCTCCTACGAGCAGTACTTC.

In its sample, this clonotype was seen many times. The chain carries TRBV7-2 and TRBJ1-5; perhaps TRBD1 as D (6 bases). Trimming pared 4 bases from V and 1 base from J, leaving 14 bases between. CDR1 is SGHTA and CDR2 is FQGNSA in the germline V gene. This CDR3 is built from 16 residues. CDR3: CASSSYGGPSNQPQHF. CDR3 DNA: TGTGCCAGCAGCTCCTATGGGGGCCCGAGCAATCAGCCCCAGCATTTT. Together with reference TRBV7-2 and TRBJ1-5, the CDR3 gives the full variable domain: GAGVSQSPSNKVTEKGKDVELRCDPISGHTALYWYRQSLGQGLEFLIYFQGNSAPDKSGLPSDRFSAERTGGSVSTLTIQRTQQEDSAVYLCASSSYGGPSNQPQHFGDGTRLSIL.

Ten or more counts support this clonotype. V and J are TRBV7-2 and TRBJ2-7; 10 bases are shared with TRBD1. The J segment lost 2 bases and the V segment lost 4 bases, leaving 5 bases of the junction unmatched. The CDR3 loop spans 15 amino acids. In germline, CDR1 is SGHTA, CDR2 FQGNSA. The CDR3 loop reads CASSSLGTGAYEQYF. For the CDR3, the DNA is TGTGCCAGCAGCTCCCTCGGGACAGGGGCCTACGAGCAGTACTTC.

This clonotype was seen many times. A read error may explain this, as a much larger clone is one base away. V gene TRBV7-2 combines with J gene TRBJ1-6; D is uncertain. Germline loops: CDR1 SGHTA, CDR2 FQGNSA. V lost 5 bases to trimming and J lost 5 bases, with 4 bases between them. CDR3 length: 12 residues. The CDR3 DNA sequence: TGTGCCAGCAGCCCGGATAATTCACCCCTCCACTTT. It is translated as CASSPDNSPLHF.

Many counts were recorded for this clonotype. CDR3 sequence: CASSALRTETEAFF. The CDR3 nucleotides are TGTGCCAGCAGCGCCCTTCGGACAGAGACTGAAGCTTTCTTT. This chain joins TRBV7-2 and TRBJ1-1; TRBD1 might be the D (6 bases). Trimming removed 5 bases at V and 5 bases at J, with 15 bases between. CDR1 SGHTA and CDR2 FQGNSA come from the germline V gene. CDR3 length equals 14 residues.

This clonotype was observed many times. The V gene is TRBV20-1, the J gene TRBJ2-7, with 8 bases fitting TRBD1. CDR3 size: 15 residues. Trimming took 5 bases from V and 4 from J; bases not matched to a gene: 13. Germline V CDR1 and CDR2: DFQATT, SNEGSKA (reference sequence). CDR3 nucleotides: TGCAGTGCTGCCTCGGCCAGGGGGCGCATTTACGAGCAGTACTTC. Translated: CSAASARGRIYEQYF.

This clonotype was recorded at least ten times. The gene calls are TRBV7-2 and TRBJ1-4; TRBD1 is a possible D gene (5 bases). The CDR3 consists of 17 residues. V was clipped by 5 bases and J by 6 bases, with 22 bases between them. CDR1 SGHTA and CDR2 FQGNSA come from the germline V gene. The CDR3: CASSPQTTRRGYEKLFF. The CDR3 bases are TGTGCCAGCAGCCCCCAAACGACCCGTCGGGGGTATGAAAAACTGTTTTTT.

This clonotype has more than one count but fewer than ten. This chain uses TRBV20-1 with TRBJ1-1; 8 bases are shared with TRBD1. The CDR3 consists of 14 residues. The germline V gene has CDR1 DFQATT and CDR2 SNEGSKA (reference sequence). V gave up 3 bases and J gave up 0 bases; unmatched junction bases: 3. CDR3 sequence (DNA): TGCAGTGCTAGTCAGGGGGCCATGAACACTGAAGCTTTCTTT. Encoded protein: CSASQGAMNTEAFF.

This clonotype was counted many times. The rearrangement links TRBV10-3 to TRBJ1-2; D might be TRBD1 (5 bases). V was shortened by 0 bases and J by 6 bases, with 20 bases between the two germline ends. Germline CDR1 is ENHRY and CDR2 is SYGVKD. The CDR3 has 17 amino acids. As DNA, the CDR3 is TGTGCCATCAGTGAGTCCATACCAAGGGGAGGGTCGGATGGCTACACCTTC. Translation gives CAISESIPRGGSDGYTF.

Ten or more counts support this clonotype. The chain joins TRBV4-3 to TRBJ1-4; D is unresolved. CDR3 length equals 15 residues. Per the germline V gene, CDR1 is LGHNA and CDR2 is YSLEER. V lost 1 base to trimming and J lost 5 bases, with 11 bases between them. The CDR3 nucleotides are TGCGCCAGCAGCCAAGTATTAGACGTAAATGAAAAACTGTTTTTT. This translates into CASSQVLDVNEKLFF.

This clonotype was counted between two and nine times. The chain is built from TRBV28 and TRBJ1-2, with D hard to call. The V end was cut by 6 bases, the J end by 7 bases, with 15 bases between. The CDR3 runs to 13 residues. Germline loops: CDR1 MDHEN, CDR2 SYDVKM. CDR3 loop: CASRDAGPGGYTF. As DNA, the CDR3 is TGTGCCAGCAGGGACGCAGGCCCCGGTGGCTACACCTTC.

This clonotype was observed many times. The J gene is TRBJ1-1, the V gene TRBV29-1; D not certain. The CDR3 is made up of 12 amino acids. CDR1 and CDR2 (germline): SQVTM, ANQGSEA. The CDR3: CSTNSFNPEAFF. The CDR3 DNA reads as TGCAGTACTAACTCCTTTAATCCTGAAGCTTTCTTT.

This clonotype showed up many times. The genes are TRBV6-2 or TRBV6-3 and TRBJ2-7, with 11 bases lining up with TRBD2. Germline V gene sequence: CDR1 MNHEY, CDR2 SVGEGT. V shed 5 bases, J shed 2 bases, and the junction held 11 bases outside the gene matches. The CDR3 is 17 amino acids. The CDR3 sequence: CASSTHAGLADTYEQYF. In nucleotides, the CDR3 is TGTGCCAGCAGTACGCACGCGGGACTAGCGGACACCTACGAGCAGTACTTC.

This clonotype was detected ten times or more. CDR3 DNA: TGTGCCAGCAGCCAAGGATTAACACGGGATGGTGGCTACACCTTC. Amino acid sequence: CASSQGLTRDGGYTF. The rearrangement links TRBV4-2 to TRBJ1-2, with D uncertain. Between the trimmed V and J ends, which lost 1 base and 7 bases, there was a span of 16 bases. The CDR3 has 15 residues. CDR1 and CDR2 from the germline V gene are LGHNA and YNFKEQ.

This clonotype was seen at least ten times. This chain links TRBV7-2 with TRBJ1-1; TRBD1 aligns across 8 bases. The CDR3 covers 17 residues. Germline CDR1 SGHTA, CDR2 FQGNSA. Trimming at V came to 4 bases and at J to 2 bases, leaving 12 bases not matched to a gene. CDR3 DNA sequence: TGTGCCAGCAGCTCCCTGGACAGGGCCGTGGAAAACACTGAAGCTTTCTTT. Its translation is CASSSLDRAVENTEAFF.

This clonotype was found many times. V is TRBV6-2 or TRBV6-3 and J is TRBJ2-7, with a weak D call TRBD1 (5 bases). The germline V gene has CDR1 MNHEY and CDR2 SVGEGT. The CDR3 contains 13 residues. V lost 5 bases to trimming and J lost 3 bases, with 11 bases between them. The CDR3 nucleotides read TGTGCCAGCAGTCCTACGGACATCTACGAGCAGTACTTC. Encoded protein: CASSPTDIYEQYF.